The T cell receptor (beta chain) under discussion was sequenced for a study of shared clonotypes between healthy human individuals. Concerning this clone itself: Its target is not known.

Here immunoSEQ multiplex PCR was the method, and the copy in TCRdb shows in-frame clones only, minus some. This table holds about 2.2 million clones, 90% to 95% found once. As defined, naive CD8 cells were CD45RO-negative and positively selected for CCR7, with terminally differentiated effector memory CD45RA+ cells excluded. Findings and caveats of the study: Represented diversity (both genetic and exposure-history) was limited by the small number of donors. Sequencing of the sorted subsets was shown by rarefaction to be incomplete despite large depth.

The sample taken for sequencing was naive CD8+ T cells from PBMCs. This TCR derives from a man younger than 35 in good health. Some clones in this sample may be carry-over from other donors' samples.

This CDR3 reads CASSLRDSSTDTQYF. CDR3 nucleotides: TGTGCCAGTAGTCTTAGGGACAGTAGCACAGATACGCAGTATTTT. This chain joins TRBV19 and TRBJ2-3, with TRBD1 matching 7 bases. The J segment lost 0 bases and the V segment lost 5 bases, leaving 5 bases of the junction unmatched. Looked up from germline, CDR1 is LNHDA and CDR2 is SQIVND (reference sequence). This CDR3 spans 15 amino acids. Supplemented by reference TRBV19 and TRBJ2-3, the full variable domain reads DGGITQSPKYLFRKEGQNVTLSCEQNLNHDAMYWYRQDPGQGLRLIYYSQIVNDFQKGDIAEGYSVSREKKESFPLTVTSAQKNPTAFYLCASSLRDSSTDTQYFGPGTRLTVL.